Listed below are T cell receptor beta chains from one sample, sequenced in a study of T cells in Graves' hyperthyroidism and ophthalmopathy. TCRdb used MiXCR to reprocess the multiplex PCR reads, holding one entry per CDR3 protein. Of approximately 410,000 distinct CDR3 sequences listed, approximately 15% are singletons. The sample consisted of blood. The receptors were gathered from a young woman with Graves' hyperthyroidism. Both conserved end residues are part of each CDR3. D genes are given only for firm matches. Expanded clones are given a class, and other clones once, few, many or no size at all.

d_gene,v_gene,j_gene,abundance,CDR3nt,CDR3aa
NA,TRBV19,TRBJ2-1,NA,TGTGCCAGTAGGACTTCCCGCTCCTACAATGAGCAGTTCTTC,CASRTSRSYNEQFF
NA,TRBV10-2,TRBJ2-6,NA,TGCGCCAGCAGTGAGTCGAGGAGGGGGACAGGGGCCAACGTCCTGACTTTC,CASSESRRGTGANVLTF
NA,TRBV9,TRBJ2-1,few,TGTGCCAGCAGCCAGGGAACGGGAGTACCCCCAACCTCAAATGAGCAGTTCTTC,CASSQGTGVPPTSNEQFF
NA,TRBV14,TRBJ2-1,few,TGTGCCAACAGTCTTTCCGACAATGAGCAGTTCTTC,CANSLSDNEQFF
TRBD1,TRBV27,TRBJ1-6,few,TGTGCCAGCAGGGGGACAGGGGTTAATTCACCCCTCCACTTT,CASRGTGVNSPLHF
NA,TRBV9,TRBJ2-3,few,TGTGCCAGCAGCGAGGAGGGGAGACAAATCACAGATACGCAGTATTTT,CASSEEGRQITDTQYF
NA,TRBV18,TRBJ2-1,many,TGTGCCAGCTCACCCCTACTAGTCGGCTCCTACAATGAGCAGTTCTTC,CASSPLLVGSYNEQFF
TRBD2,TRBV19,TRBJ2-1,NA,TGTGCCAGTAGTTGGGAGGGGCCCAATGAGCAGTTCTTC,CASSWEGPNEQFF
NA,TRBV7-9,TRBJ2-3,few,TGTGCCACCAGCAAAGGAGGGGGAAGCGCAGATACGCAGTATTTT,CATSKGGGSADTQYF
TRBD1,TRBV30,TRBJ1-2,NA,TGTGCCTGGAGACCACTCGGGACAGGGTCCCCCTCCTATGGCTACACCTTC,CAWRPLGTGSPSYGYTF
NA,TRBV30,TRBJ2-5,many,TGTGCCTGGAGTGAGGCCACCCAGTACTTC,CAWSEATQYF
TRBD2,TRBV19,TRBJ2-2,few,TGTGCCACAGGACTAGCGGGAGCCGAAGCCGGGGAGCTGTTTTTT,CATGLAGAEAGELFF
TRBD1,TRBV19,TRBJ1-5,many,TGTGCCAGTAAGAACAGGGGCGGACAGCCCCAGCATTTT,CASKNRGGQPQHF
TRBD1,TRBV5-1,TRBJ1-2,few,TGCGCCAGCAGCTTTACCCCGGGACAGGGAACTAACTATGGCTACACCTTC,CASSFTPGQGTNYGYTF